The T cell receptor (beta chain) described here comes from a study of shared clonotypes between healthy human individuals (dated by TCRdb to the early 2020s). With respect to the entire study: Three men and two women, aged 18 to 49 years, made up the cohort. To estimate repertoire size and how much clonotype sharing occurs between individuals, the study deeply sequenced the blood TCR repertoires of several healthy adults. Between about 0.9 and 10 billion PBMCs per donor were obtained by leukapheresis. For each donor, three plates each were used for CD4 naive and CD4 memory, two plates were used for CD8 naive, and one plate was used for CD8 memory. To increase sequencing depth and limit assay-specific biases, TCR repertoire library preparation and sequencing were carried out by different laboratories using diverse techniques. Study-wide conclusions, independent of this receptor: Even with the large sequencing depth, rarefaction of the sorted-subset datasets indicated that sequencing was incomplete. Approximately 5% of naive CD4, roughly 3.5% of naive CD8, 2.3% of memory CD4, and around 0.42% of memory CD8 clonotypes were shared across four donors. Larger estimated clonotype richness was generally found for naive subsets than for memory subsets. Compared with non-shared clonotypes, the clonotypes found in all four sorted-subset donors had higher generation probabilities. Sampling was restricted to blood, and TCR repertoires in tissues likely differ from the TCR repertoires found in blood. Based on pairwise subsampling, the degree of clonotype sharing among donors was expected to be affected by sequencing depth. Because the study included a small number of donors, the genetic and exposure-history diversity represented was limited.

The donors were healthy, HIV-negative adults who had no recently reported acute infections or vaccinations. Every donor was a Caucasian adult living in Nashville, Tennessee, USA. CD4+ T cells were enriched through magnetic negative selection, after which naive cells were positively selected on CD45RA and the remaining negative fraction served as the memory subset. Blood was obtained by leukapheresis, after which PBMCs were separated by Ficoll-Histopaque density gradient centrifugation and cryopreserved in liquid nitrogen vapor phase. Analytical flow cytometry was used to check the purity and quantity of each magnetically sorted T cell population. Genomic DNA was isolated from every sorted fraction and measured by UV absorbance on a Nanodrop 2000c. This clone was detected only a few times. Its antigen target is currently unknown. No much larger clone exists at a distance of one base, and base qualities are not known.

Using the deep immunoSEQ assay, multiplex PCR amplified TCR CDR3 regions from genomic DNA. Extracted genomic DNA from each cell subset was spread evenly across all wells of several immunoSEQ 96-well plates, with each plate serving as a replicate. For sorted subsets, approximately 0.2 ug of genomic DNA, equivalent to 25,000 to 35,000 T cell genomes, went into each replicate PCR. The purified libraries were quantified using a Qubit 3.0 fluorometer, sized with a Bioanalyzer 2100, and then quantified again using the KAPA Library Quantification kit. Every immunoSEQ 96-well plate was sequenced on a separate single-read 150-cycle Illumina NextSeq 550 flow cell. Per the original workflow: Because the immunoSEQ output held only junctional sequences and lacked quality scores, the filtering could not match the filtering applied to full-length reads. Sequences were annotated with PyIR, a Python wrapper for IgBLAST v1.9, using IMGT germline references to assign V/J genes and CDR3. Any read was removed if the V/J assignment was weak (E-value above 1e-6), the CDR3 was missing, or the read contained stop codons, out-of-frame junctions, or ambiguous translated residues. V3J clonotypes were defined by identical inferred V gene, J gene, and CDR3 amino acid sequence. To compute the percentage overlap between repertoires, the number of shared unique clonotypes was divided by the size of the smaller repertoire. Richness of each repertoire was evaluated using RTK rarefaction, the Chao1 estimator, and Recon v2.1 estimates of unobserved clonotypes. For all TCRbeta clonotypes obtained by the gDNA method from a few donors, generation probabilities were computed with OLGA. This immuneACCESS table, as held by TCRdb, lists in-frame sequences with V and J called but not all clones. Of the missing ones, under half trace to an unresolved V gene in checked studies; the others have no known cause. The DNA was the basis for D and trimming; V, J and clone size are from that table. For this sample the table gives 2 million to 2.5 million clones, of which around 93% were detected only once. Around 0.4% of the sample belongs to the ten largest clones.

The germline V gene supplies CDR1 SQVTM and CDR2 ANQGSEA. The CDR3 sequence holds 13 residues, the cysteine and phenylalanine included. CDR3 DNA is the only sequence kept; it has 39 bases, read in frame from the first base. Cut back by 1 base and 3 bases, the V and J ends lie 9 bases apart. The receptor was isolated from a man in his late teens or twenties in good health. Some clones in this sample may be carry-over from other donors' samples. Specimen: naive CD4+ T cells from PBMCs. Taken with the paper, the label for cell subset or site translates to: CD45RA+ positively selected. This chain joins TRBV29-1 to TRBJ1-1; no D gene call is confident. Here the CDR3 is given as CSVEVGMDTEAFF. The DNA sequence is TGCAGCGTTGAAGTAGGGATGGACACTGAAGCTTTCTTT.